The 12 T cell receptor beta chains in this list originate from one sample, sequenced in a study of blood T cell repertoires in COVID-19. Assay: immunoSEQ multiplex PCR; the TCRdb copy retains only in-frame clones and omits some. The data show approximately 150,000 clones, more than 75% seen once. The specimen sequenced was peripheral blood. These receptors were collected from a man in his 60s with active or convalescent COVID-19.

The chain employs TRBV7-9 and TRBJ1-2, with 9 bases fitting TRBD1. The CDR3 length is 14 residues. The V segment lost 5 bases and the J segment 7 bases; nucleotides outside the gene matches: 8. Germline V CDR1 and CDR2: SEHNR, FQNEAQ (reference sequence). The CDR3 nucleotides read TGTGCCAGCAGCGTCACAGGGGGCCCGGCTGGCTACACCTTC. Translated: CASSVTGGPAGYTF.

The CDR3 here is CASSLGGTANLPLYNEQFF. CDR3 nucleotides: TGTGCCAGCAGCTTAGGGGGGACAGCCAATCTCCCCCTGTACAATGAGCAGTTCTTC. The rearrangement joins TRBV7-9 to TRBJ2-1; 7 positions agree with TRBD1. The CDR3 contains 19 residues. Germline V lookup: CDR1 SEHNR, CDR2 FQNEAQ (reference sequence). Trimming cost V 1 base and J 4 bases; bases outside gene matches: 16.

The rearrangement links TRBV5-1 to TRBJ2-7, with TRBD1 identical over 10 bases. The CDR3 is 15 amino acids. Germline loops: CDR1 SGHRS, CDR2 YFSETQ. The V segment lost 2 bases and the J segment 7 bases; nucleotides outside the gene matches: 9. CDR3 residues: CASSLGTGVVGEQYF. The CDR3 coding sequence is TGCGCCAGCAGCTTAGGGACAGGGGTCGTAGGGGAGCAGTACTTC.

This chain connects TRBV7-4 to TRBJ2-1; 10 bases are a match to TRBD2. The CDR3 consists of 15 residues. The V gene's germline CDR1 is SGHVT and CDR2 SQSDAQ. V lost 5 bases, J lost 15 bases, and 16 bases stayed unmatched. This chain's CDR3 is CASSPLERGGLLPFF. CDR3 coding DNA: TGTGCCAGCAGCCCTTTGGAGCGGGGGGGCCTATTGCCGTTCTTC.

The rearrangement joins TRBV24-1 to TRBJ2-1, with D possibly TRBD2 on 5 matching bases. The V and J ends lost 6 bases and 2 bases respectively, with 10 bases between them. Germline values: CDR1 KGHDR, CDR2 SFDVKD. The CDR3 consists of 14 residues. The CDR3 DNA is TGTGCCACCAGTCAGGCGGGCCCCTACAATGAGCAGTTCTTC. The encoded protein is CATSQAGPYNEQFF.

This chain connects TRBV27 to TRBJ1-2, with D possibly being TRBD1 (5 bases). Germline V lookup: CDR1 MNHEY, CDR2 SMNVEV (reference sequence). Trimming took 8 bases from V and 6 from J, leaving 16 bases between them. CDR3 length: 13 residues. The CDR3 DNA reads as TGTGCCAGCTGGCGGGGGGGGTATGATGGCTACACCTTC. Protein product: CASWRGGYDGYTF.

V usage is TRBV18 and J usage is TRBJ1-1; D not certain. The V gene's germline CDR1 is KGHSH and CDR2 LQKENI. Trimming cost V 0 bases and J 1 base, with 9 bases left between them. The CDR3 totals 15 residues. The CDR3 sequence is CASSPPSPGNTEAFF. Written as DNA, the CDR3 is TGTGCCAGCTCACCACCCAGCCCGGGGAACACTGAAGCTTTCTTT.

The V call is TRBV7-8, the J call TRBJ2-3; the D is unclear. Trimming left V 1 base short and J 4 bases short, with 15 bases between. Per the germline V gene, CDR1 is SGHVS and CDR2 is FQNEAQ. The CDR3 is 16 amino acids. CDR3 protein: CASSLGVALEADTQYF. The CDR3 nucleotides are TGTGCCAGCAGCTTAGGGGTAGCTCTAGAGGCAGATACGCAGTATTTT.

J is TRBJ1-6 and V is TRBV4-1; TRBD1 is a possible D gene (6 bases). Between the trimmed V and J ends, which lost 3 bases and 6 bases, there was a span of 15 bases. The CDR3 length is 16 residues. Per the germline V gene, CDR1 is MGHRA and CDR2 is YSYEKL. The chain's CDR3 is CASSQAGTLINSPLHF. The CDR3 nucleotides read TGCGCCAGCAGCCAGGCCGGGACACTTATTAATTCACCCCTCCACTTT.

This chain links TRBV19 with TRBJ1-3; 7 bases map to TRBD1. After removal of 6 bases from V and 0 bases from J, the junction contained 8 bases not matched to a gene. The germline V gene encodes CDR1 LNHDA and CDR2 SQIVND (reference sequence). The CDR3 sequence is 16 residues long. The CDR3 DNA reads as TGTGCCAGTAGCAACACCCGACAGGGCTCTGGAAACACCATATATTTT. Translation gives CASSNTRQGSGNTIYF.

The rearrangement uses TRBV7-2 and TRBJ1-3; 7 nucleotides line up with TRBD1. V was clipped by 5 bases and J by 1 base; unmatched bases: 5. Per germline, CDR1 SGHTA and CDR2 FQGNSA. The CDR3 runs to 15 residues. CDR3 loop: CASSPTGISGNTIYF. The CDR3 DNA reads as TGTGCCAGCAGCCCGACAGGGATATCTGGAAACACCATATATTTT.

This clone appeared once. The V and J genes are TRBV29-1 and TRBJ2-5, with TRBD1 identical over 10 bases. Germline values: CDR1 SQVTM, CDR2 ANQGSEA. The CDR3 consists of 14 residues. The V segment lost 6 bases and the J segment 5 bases; nucleotides outside the gene matches: 9. CDR3 amino acids: CSVDMTGGAETQYF. In nucleotides, the CDR3 is TGCAGCGTCGACATGACAGGGGGCGCTGAGACCCAGTACTTC. The complete variable domain, with remaining parts taken from reference TRBV29-1 and TRBJ2-5, reads SAVISQKPSRDICQRGTSLTIQCQVDSQVTMMFWYRQQPGQSLTLIATANQGSEATYESGFVIDKFPISRPNLTFSTLTVSNMSPEDSSIYLCSVDMTGGAETQYFGPGTRLLVL.